The 21 T cell receptor beta chains given below trace back to one sample, sequenced in a study of technical replicates of blood from several donors. Method: immunoSEQ multiplex PCR; TCRdb's copy keeps in-frame clones and lacks some. This table holds about 60,000 clones, approximately 92% found once. Sequenced: PBMCs. The receptors were sampled from a human donor in good health. Some clones in this sample may be carry-over from other donors' samples.

The chain links TRBV21-1 to TRBJ2-1; the D call of TRBD1 is as the table states it, not checked on the DNA. TRBV21-1 is a known pseudogene. The CDR3 is made up of 15 amino acids. Written as DNA, the CDR3 is TGTGCTAGCAGCAACGAGGGACAGGAGCTCAATGAGCAGTTCTTC. It translates to CASSNEGQELNEQFF.

The V call is TRBV5-1, the J call TRBJ1-3; D not resolved. The CDR3 is made up of 16 amino acids. The V and J ends lost 0 bases and 4 bases respectively, with 14 bases between them. Germline loops: CDR1 SGHRS, CDR2 YFSETQ. The CDR3 region has the DNA TGCGCCAGCAGCTTGGTTCCGTCGGTGTACGGAAACACCATATATTTT. Translating it yields CASSLVPSVYGNTIYF.

This sequence joins TRBV11-2 and TRBJ1-3; D ambiguous. Trimming pared 3 bases from V and 6 bases from J, leaving 9 bases between. This CDR3 spans 13 amino acids. Germline CDR1 reads SGHAT; CDR2 reads FQNNGV. The CDR3 coding sequence is TGTGCCAGCAGCTTCACGCGGATAAACACCATATATTTT. This encodes CASSFTRINTIYF.

The chain has TRBV6-6 and TRBJ2-4; TRBD1 matches 8 bases. Germline loops: CDR1 MNHNY, CDR2 SVGAGI (reference sequence). V shed 4 bases, J shed 1 base, and the junction held 6 bases outside the gene matches. There are 16 residues in the CDR3. The DNA for the CDR3 is TGTGCCAGCAGTTTTCAGGGGGCGGCGGCCAAAAACATTCAGTACTTC. Protein: CASSFQGAAAKNIQYF.

The rearrangement joins TRBV19 to TRBJ1-6; D uncertain. CDR1 is LNHDA, CDR2 SQIVND, per germline (reference sequence). The CDR3 sequence is 13 residues long. The V and J ends lost 4 bases and 10 bases respectively, with 11 bases between them. The CDR3 sequence: CASSTAMESPLHF. CDR3 DNA sequence: TGTGCCAGTAGTACAGCGATGGAATCACCCCTCCACTTT.

The V call is TRBV5-4, the J call TRBJ1-3, with 12 bases fitting TRBD1. Germline V CDR1 and CDR2: SGHNT, YYREEE (reference sequence). Trimming removed 1 base from V and 4 bases from J; junction bases left unmatched: 9. There are 18 residues in the CDR3. The CDR3 spells CASSLSAGQGALGNTIYF. DNA for the CDR3: TGTGCCAGCAGCTTGTCGGCGGGACAGGGGGCTCTCGGAAACACCATATATTTT.

J is TRBJ2-7 and V is TRBV11-2; perhaps TRBD1 as D (6 bases). V dropped 1 base and J dropped 0 bases, with 10 bases sitting between them. The CDR3 contains 15 residues. CDR1 is SGHAT and CDR2 is FQNNGV in the germline V gene. In nucleotides, the CDR3 is TGTGCCAGCAGCTTAGTCGACAGGAACTCCTACGAGCAGTACTTC. It is translated as CASSLVDRNSYEQYF.

The CDR3 loop reads CASSEALEAEQYF. For the CDR3, the DNA is TGTGCCAGCAGTGAAGCGCTGGAGGCCGAGCAGTACTTC. The chain is built from TRBV6-1 and TRBJ2-7; D possibly corresponds to TRBD2 (5 bases). V was clipped by 0 bases and J by 6 bases, with 9 bases between them. This CDR3 region has 13 residues. The germline V gene has CDR1 MNHNS and CDR2 SASEGT.

The chain recombines TRBV7-2 with TRBJ1-6; no clear D gene. V shed 5 bases and J shed 8 bases, with 7 bases lying between them. Germline V lookup: CDR1 SGHTA, CDR2 FQGNSA. This CDR3 has 12 residues. The CDR3 region has the DNA TGTGCCAGCAGCCCAAATTATTCACCCCTCCACTTT. Residues: CASSPNYSPLHF. Variable domain in full (rest from reference TRBV7-2 and TRBJ1-6): GAGVSQSPSNKVTEKGKDVELRCDPISGHTALYWYRQSLGQGLEFLIYFQGNSAPDKSGLPSDRFSAERTGGSVSTLTIQRTQQEDSAVYLCASSPNYSPLHFGNGTRLTVT.

The chain carries TRBV4-3 and TRBJ2-6, with D possibly matching TRBD2 (6 bases). The germline V gene encodes CDR1 LGHNA and CDR2 YSLEER. V lost 0 bases, J lost 2 bases, and 8 bases lay in between. The CDR3 is 16 amino acids. Written as DNA, the CDR3 is TGCGCCAGCAGCCAAGAGGAGGGGACTGGGGCCAACGTCCTGACTTTC. It codes for CASSQEEGTGANVLTF.

V is TRBV15 and J is TRBJ2-1; TRBD2 matches at 9 bases. CDR1 LNHNV and CDR2 YYDKDF come from the germline V gene (reference sequence). J lost 6 bases, V lost 2 bases, and 8 bases had no gene match. The CDR3 sequence is 16 residues long. CDR3 in amino acids: CATSRPQTSGLNEQFF. DNA for the CDR3: TGTGCCACCAGCAGACCCCAGACTAGCGGACTCAATGAGCAGTTCTTC.

V gene TRBV30 combines with J gene TRBJ1-2; 7 nucleotides align to TRBD1. V shed 2 bases, J shed 4 bases, and the junction held 4 bases outside the gene matches. The CDR3 is made up of 13 amino acids. In germline, CDR1 is GTSNPN, CDR2 SVGIG (reference sequence). CDR3: CAWSFDRAYGYTF. CDR3 bases: TGTGCCTGGAGTTTCGACAGGGCCTATGGCTACACCTTC.

This clone has just one count. The gene calls are TRBV7-2 and TRBJ1-1; TRBD1 aligns across 9 bases. J was trimmed by 6 bases and V by 5 bases; bases with no gene match: 10. The CDR3 has 15 residues. Looked up from germline, CDR1 is SGHTA and CDR2 is FQGNSA. This CDR3 reads CASSRPTGGAAEAFF. The CDR3 DNA is TGTGCCAGCAGCAGGCCGACAGGGGGTGCGGCTGAAGCTTTCTTT.

This chain joins TRBV5-4 and TRBJ1-1; D not certain. Looked up from germline, CDR1 is SGHNT and CDR2 is YYREEE (reference sequence). This CDR3 spans 15 amino acids. Trimming took off 0 bases at V and 4 bases at J, with 13 bases between the two ends. The CDR3 DNA follows: TGTGCCAGCAGCTTGGAGCCCCAGGTAGGCACTGAAGCTTTCTTT. Amino acid sequence: CASSLEPQVGTEAFF.

This clone has only one observation. The J gene is TRBJ1-2, the V gene TRBV5-6, with D perhaps matching TRBD1 (6 bases). This CDR3 has 13 residues. Germline V gene data show CDR1 as SGHDT and CDR2 as YYEEEE. The V and J ends lost 0 bases and 7 bases respectively, with 10 bases between them. The CDR3 is CASSLDRAGGYTF. CDR3 sequence (DNA): TGTGCCAGCAGCTTGGACAGGGCCGGTGGCTACACCTTC.

The rearrangement links TRBV7-8 to TRBJ1-1; no definite D call. The germline V gene has CDR1 SGHVS and CDR2 FQNEAQ. The V and J ends lost 0 bases and 1 base respectively, with 9 bases between them. This CDR3 is built from 15 residues. CDR3 nucleotide sequence: TGTGCCAGCAGCTTAGCCGATCGGGGGAACACTGAAGCTTTCTTT. Its translation: CASSLADRGNTEAFF.

Concerning this clone: One end of the junction fails to match germline, which may point to a read error. V gene TRBV18 combines with J gene TRBJ2-2; 8 nucleotides match TRBD1. In germline, CDR1 is KGHSH, CDR2 LQKENI. The CDR3 has 14 amino acids. The DNA of the CDR3 is TGTGCCAGCTCAGGACAGGGAGGCACCAGGGAGCTGTTTTTT. It codes for CASSGQGGTRELFF.

V is TRBV11-2 and J is TRBJ1-1; tentatively, D is TRBD1 (6 bases). CDR3 length: 13 residues. In germline, CDR1 is SGHAT, CDR2 FQNNGV. Trimming cost V 5 bases and J 6 bases, with 13 bases left between them. CDR3 protein: CASSLADRPEAFF. The CDR3 nucleotides read TGTGCCAGCAGCCTAGCCGACAGGCCTGAAGCTTTCTTT.

The V and J genes are TRBV19 and TRBJ1-2; 9 nucleotides agree with TRBD1. The CDR3 runs to 13 residues. In germline, CDR1 is LNHDA, CDR2 SQIVND (reference sequence). Losses at the gene ends were 5 bases for V and 8 bases for J; bases not matched to a gene: 6. CDR3 in amino acids: CASSPGQGHGYTF. For the CDR3, the DNA is TGTGCCAGTAGTCCGGGACAGGGACACGGCTACACCTTC.

V and J are TRBV5-4 and TRBJ2-3; D might be TRBD1 (5 bases). The CDR3 covers 16 residues. The V and J ends lost 4 bases and 0 bases respectively, with 15 bases between them. CDR1 is SGHNT, CDR2 YYREEE, per germline (reference sequence). The CDR3 region has the DNA TGTGCCAGCAGCCCGGTAGGGGCACCTAGCACAGATACGCAGTATTTT. Translated: CASSPVGAPSTDTQYF.

The chain carries TRBV11-2 and TRBJ2-3; TRBD1 matches at 7 bases. Germline assignment: CDR1 SGHAT and CDR2 FQNNGV. The CDR3 is made up of 16 amino acids. V was clipped by 4 bases and J by 0 bases; unmatched bases: 7. CDR3 coding DNA: TGTGCCAGCAGCTCGCCTACAGGGGCAAGCACAGATACGCAGTATTTT. It yields the protein CASSSPTGASTDTQYF. The variable domain in full, with the rest retrieved from reference TRBV11-2 and TRBJ2-3, is EAGVAQSPRYKIIEKRQSVAFWCNPISGHATLYWYQQILGQGPKLLIQFQNNGVVDDSQLPKDRFSAERLKGVDSTLKIQPAKLEDSAVYLCASSSPTGASTDTQYFGPGTRLTVL.